The rows below give T cell receptor beta chains drawn from one sample of a study of Ad26.COV2.S vaccination and SARS-CoV-2 variants. TCRdb's copy holds only in-frame clones and misses some; the assay was immunoSEQ multiplex PCR. The sample includes more than 350,000 clones, 75% to 95% of them seen just once. The sequenced sample was peripheral blood, obtained in a trial of Ad26.COV2.S vaccine versus placebo. These receptors all come from a person aged 18-65 years who received the Ad26.COV2.S COVID-19 vaccine or a placebo. CDR3s include the opening cysteine and the closing phenylalanine or tryptophan. D genes are given only for firm matches. Only part of the rows carry a size: once, few, many, or a class if the clone is expanded.

clone size,J gene,D gene,V gene,CDR3 DNA,CDR3 protein
NA,TRBJ1-2,NA,TRBV30,TGTGCCTGGAGTGTACGCGGGGGGCAGGGCGGCTACACCTTC,CAWSVRGGQGGYTF
NA,TRBJ2-1,TRBD2,TRBV30,TGTGCCTGGAGTGTAGCCCTTGGTAGCGGGAGATTTGCCAATGAGCAGTTCTTC,CAWSVALGSGRFANEQFF
NA,TRBJ1-2,NA,TRBV6-5,TGTGCCAGCAGTTACTCGAGTAGGGCGGCAGATGGCTACACCTTC,CASSYSSRAADGYTF
once,TRBJ2-5,NA,TRBV5-1,TGCGCCAGCAGCTCAGGACAGCACCAAGAGACCCAGTACTTC,CASSSGQHQETQYF
NA,TRBJ1-2,NA,TRBV28,TGTGCCAGCAGTTTAGTCGCAGGGAGAAATGGCTACACCTTC,CASSLVAGRNGYTF
NA,TRBJ1-2,TRBD1,TRBV15,TGTGCCACCAGCAGGGACAGGGACGGCTACACCTTC,CATSRDRDGYTF
NA,TRBJ2-5,TRBD2,TRBV5-1,TGCGCCAGCAGCTTGAAGGGGACTACCCAAGAGACCCAGTACTTC,CASSLKGTTQETQYF
NA,TRBJ1-1,NA,TRBV6-2/TRBV6-3,TGTGCCAGCAGTTATCATGTTGTTCGGGGGTTGAACACTGAAGCTTTCTTT,CASSYHVVRGLNTEAFF
NA,TRBJ1-1,TRBD1,TRBV7-9,TGTGCCAGCAGCTTAGTCGGGACAGGCATGAACACTGAAGCTTTCTTT,CASSLVGTGMNTEAFF
NA,TRBJ2-1,NA,TRBV6-6,TGTGCCAGCAGCCCGGGACGTGAGCAGTTCTTC,CASSPGREQFF
NA,TRBJ2-3,TRBD2,TRBV27,TGTGCCAGCAGTTTCGGGACTAGTACGTATTTT,CASSFGTSTYF
NA,TRBJ1-5,NA,TRBV27,TGTGCCAGCAGTTCCGGGACACAGACCCAGCATTTT,CASSSGTQTQHF
NA,TRBJ2-3,NA,TRBV27,TGTGCCAGCAGTTCCCGGGGTCCACGCAGAGATACGCAGTATTTT,CASSSRGPRRDTQYF
NA,TRBJ2-7,TRBD2,TRBV29-1,TGCAGCGTTGAGGATATCACTAGCGGGAGGGCCGGGGAGCAGTACTTC,CSVEDITSGRAGEQYF
NA,TRBJ2-7,NA,TRBV27,TGTGCCAGCGGCACCTACGAGCAGTACTTC,CASGTYEQYF
NA,TRBJ2-7,NA,TRBV6-5,TGTGCCAGCAGTTACTCGCGGACAGCCACCTACGAGCAGTACTTC,CASSYSRTATYEQYF
NA,TRBJ1-2,NA,TRBV5-8,TGTGCCAGCAGCTTGGACAGAAATAACTATGGCTACACCTTC,CASSLDRNNYGYTF
NA,TRBJ1-1,NA,TRBV19,TGTGCCAGTAGTCTAATCGACAGCAACACTGAAGCTTTCTTT,CASSLIDSNTEAFF
NA,TRBJ2-3,TRBD2,TRBV14,TGTGCCAGCAGCCAAGTTGGTAGCGGGAGCCTCACAGATACGCAGTATTTT,CASSQVGSGSLTDTQYF
NA,TRBJ2-7,NA,TRBV6-6,TGTGCCAGCAGTTACTCGCCAGGGACGGGGTACGAGCAGTACTTC,CASSYSPGTGYEQYF
NA,TRBJ1-4,NA,TRBV19,TGTGCCAGTAGCGGCGATTCTGAAAAACTGTTTTTT,CASSGDSEKLFF
NA,TRBJ2-5,NA,TRBV7-8,TGTGCCAGCAGCTTAGAAAGCATACAAGAGACCCAGTACTTC,CASSLESIQETQYF
NA,TRBJ2-5,NA,TRBV2,TGTGCCAGCAGTGGATCTCCTGGGGGGGAGACCCAGTACTTC,CASSGSPGGETQYF
NA,TRBJ2-1,NA,TRBV25-1,TGTGCCAGCAGTGACTGGGGGACGGGCAATGAGCAGTTCTTC,CASSDWGTGNEQFF
NA,TRBJ1-2,NA,TRBV10-3,TGTGCCATCAGTGAGTCCCGGCAGGGGTCTTACTATGGCTACACCTTC,CAISESRQGSYYGYTF
NA,TRBJ1-5,NA,TRBV3-1/TRBV3-2,TGTGCCAGCAGCCAAGCGGTGGACCAGCCCCAGCATTTT,CASSQAVDQPQHF
NA,TRBJ1-4,TRBD1,TRBV19,TGTGCCAGTAGTATAGATCACGGGACAGGGATTGAAAAACTGTTTTTT,CASSIDHGTGIEKLFF
NA,TRBJ2-7,TRBD1,TRBV5-4,TGTGCCAGCAGCCCCAGGCAGGGGGTAGGAGAGCAGTACTTC,CASSPRQGVGEQYF
NA,TRBJ2-3,TRBD2,TRBV6-2/TRBV6-3,TGTGCCAGCAGTTACTCAGGACTAGCGGCCACAGATACGCAGTATTTT,CASSYSGLAATDTQYF
NA,TRBJ2-2,NA,TRBV9,TGTGCCAGCAGCGTAAGCGACAGGAACACCGGGGAGCTGTTTTTT,CASSVSDRNTGELFF
NA,TRBJ2-7,NA,TRBV6-5,TGTGCCACTAAGAGAGGGGGGGACGAGCAGTACTTC,CATKRGGDEQYF
once,TRBJ1-5,NA,TRBV30,TGTGCCTGGAGTGTACACTACGATAGCAATCAGCCCCAGCATTTT,CAWSVHYDSNQPQHF
NA,TRBJ2-5,NA,TRBV12-3/TRBV12-4,TGTGCCAGCAGCCGTCTCCAAGAGACCCAGTACTTC,CASSRLQETQYF
few,TRBJ1-5,NA,TRBV19,TGTGCCAGTAGTATCACAGGGAGGTGGAGCAATCAGCCCCAGCATTTT,CASSITGRWSNQPQHF
NA,TRBJ2-7,TRBD2,TRBV5-4,TGTGCCAGCAGCTTATCGACTAGCGGGAGTGGCGAGCAGTACTTC,CASSLSTSGSGEQYF
NA,TRBJ2-7,NA,TRBV4-3,TGCGCCAGCAGCCCCCCCGGGCGGGCCGAGCAGTACTTC,CASSPPGRAEQYF
NA,TRBJ2-3,NA,TRBV7-2,TGTGCCAGCAGCTTAGAATTTGCAGATACGCAGTATTTT,CASSLEFADTQYF
NA,TRBJ2-7,NA,TRBV27,TGTGCCAGCAGCAATGGACAGATCTACGAGCAGTACTTC,CASSNGQIYEQYF
once,TRBJ2-7,NA,TRBV2,TGTGCCAGCTGTGGGACCGAGACCTACGAGCAGTACTTC,CASCGTETYEQYF
NA,TRBJ2-7,TRBD1,TRBV5-1,TGCGCCAGCAGCTTGCGAATCTCCGGGACAGGGATAGACGAGCAGTACTTC,CASSLRISGTGIDEQYF
NA,TRBJ2-3,TRBD2,TRBV6-6,TGTGCCAGCAGCTCCTGGGGGGGGATGACAGATACGCAGTATTTT,CASSSWGGMTDTQYF
NA,TRBJ2-3,NA,TRBV10-1,TGCGCCAGCAGTGAGCCCAGGGGTGATACGCAGTATTTT,CASSEPRGDTQYF
NA,TRBJ1-6,NA,TRBV5-6,TGTGCCAGCAGCTTGGCTGCCACCAGCTCCTATAATTCACCCCTCCACTTT,CASSLAATSSYNSPLHF
NA,TRBJ2-5,NA,TRBV5-1,TGCGCCAGCAGCTTGGGGACCACCGGAGTACAAGAGACCCAGTACTTC,CASSLGTTGVQETQYF
NA,TRBJ2-7,NA,TRBV2,TGTGCCAGCAGTGAAGGGGCGGGCCACTCCTACGAGCAGTACTTC,CASSEGAGHSYEQYF
NA,TRBJ1-6,NA,TRBV30,TGTGCCTGGAGTTCTCAGGATAATTCACCCCTCCACTTT,CAWSSQDNSPLHF
once,TRBJ2-1,NA,TRBV25-1,TGTGCCAGCAGTGAAATGAATGAGCAGTTCTTC,CASSEMNEQFF